Below, 11 T cell receptor beta chains from the same sample are listed, as sequenced in a study of post-analysis software for immune sequencing data. Regarding the study as a whole: Roughly five TRBV segments were significantly more frequent in patients than in controls. TRBV5-6, TRBV5-1 and TRBV20-1 were among these segments.

Every TCR beta cDNA library bore unique molecular identifiers. TCRdb re-called the PCR reads with MiXCR, one entry per CDR3 protein. The sample records approximately 690,000 distinct CDR3 sequences, roughly three fifths being singletons. Antigens of these TCRs are unknown. Sequenced: blood. All receptors derive from a girl aged 2-15 years with multiple sclerosis.

The chain is built from TRBV7-2 and TRBJ2-1, with 8 bases lining up with TRBD2. Germline lookup yields CDR1 SGHTA and CDR2 FQGNSA. The length of the CDR3 is 16 residues. The trim removed 4 bases at V and 0 bases at J, leaving 5 bases unmatched. CDR3 coding DNA: TGTGCCAGCAGCTCCACGGGAGGGAGCTCCTACAATGAGCAGTTCTTC. This codes for CASSSTGGSSYNEQFF.

J is TRBJ1-4 and V is TRBV30; 7 bases are shared with TRBD1. Per the germline V gene, CDR1 is GTSNPN and CDR2 is SVGIG (reference sequence). After removal of 3 bases from V and 11 bases from J, the junction contained 9 bases not matched to a gene. The CDR3 is 13 residues long. The CDR3 sequence: CAWRTDRREKLFF. As DNA, the CDR3 is TGTGCCTGGAGGACGGACAGGCGGGAGAAACTGTTTTTT.

CDR3 protein: CASAGRRNGYTF. DNA of the CDR3: TGTGCCAGCGCAGGCAGGCGGAATGGCTACACCTTC. The rearrangement uses TRBV2 and TRBJ1-2; D remains unclear. V lost 8 bases, J lost 6 bases, and 13 bases lay in between. There are 12 residues in the CDR3. CDR1 and CDR2 from the germline V gene are SNHLY and FYNNEI. Full variable domain (outside the CDR3, taken from reference TRBV2 and TRBJ1-2): EPEVTQTPSHQVTQMGQEVILRCVPISNHLYFYWYRQILGQKVEFLVSFYNNEISEKSEIFDDQFSVERPDGSNFTLKIRSTKLEDSAMYFCASAGRRNGYTFGSGTRLTVV.

This clonotype occurred a few times. The J gene is TRBJ2-1, the V gene TRBV2; 10 bases are shared with TRBD2. V dropped 4 bases and J dropped 0; count of bases not matched to a gene: 9. Germline V gene lookup returns CDR1 SNHLY and CDR2 FYNNEI. CDR3 length equals 18 residues. The CDR3 DNA reads as TGTGCCAGCAGTGGAGCTAGCGGGAGTATGAGCTCCTACAATGAGCAGTTCTTC. It translates to CASSGASGSMSSYNEQFF.

J is TRBJ2-3 and V is TRBV6-2 or TRBV6-3; the D is unclear. Trimming stripped 6 bases from V and 4 bases from J, with 8 bases between. Germline CDR1 reads MNHEY; CDR2 reads SVGEGT. The length of the CDR3 is 12 residues. The DNA of the CDR3 is TGTGCCAGCAGCAAACGCCCAGATACGCAGTATTTT. It translates to CASSKRPDTQYF.

The J gene is TRBJ2-6, the V gene TRBV5-5, with 9 bases matching TRBD1. Germline CDR1 is SGHKS and CDR2 is YYEKEE (reference sequence). J lost 0 bases, V lost 6 bases, and 13 bases had no gene match. The CDR3 has 19 residues. The CDR3 DNA reads TGTGCCAGCACCGTCAGGACAGGGGCGAAGAGCTCTGGGGCCAACGTCCTGACTTTC. Its translation is CASTVRTGAKSSGANVLTF.

This clonotype has only a few counts. This chain joins TRBV20-1 and TRBJ1-2; no definite D call. This CDR3 has 13 amino acids. The germline gives CDR1 DFQATT, CDR2 SNEGSKA (reference sequence). The germline V and J ends were trimmed by 0 bases and 1 base, with 6 bases remaining between them. CDR3 sequence reads: CSARDDRNYGYTF. The CDR3 DNA reads TGCAGTGCTAGAGATGACCGTAACTATGGCTACACCTTC.

The genes are TRBV10-3 and TRBJ1-4, with a weak D call TRBD1 (6 bases). This CDR3 contains 15 residues. The germline V gene has CDR1 ENHRY and CDR2 SYGVKD. Trimming removed 3 bases from V and 1 base from J, with 9 bases in between. The CDR3 loop is CAISDPGVTNEKLFF. CDR3 nucleotides: TGTGCCATCAGTGACCCAGGGGTAACTAATGAAAAACTGTTTTTT.

The genes are TRBV20-1 and TRBJ2-1; TRBD2 aligns across 12 bases. The CDR3 consists of 16 residues. From germline, CDR1 is DFQATT and CDR2 SNEGSKA (reference sequence). The ends lost 1 base at V and 5 bases at J; junction bases unmatched: 6. As DNA, the CDR3 is TGCAGTGCTAGAGCCGCCGGACTAGCGGGGAACAATGAGCAGTTCTTC. Protein: CSARAAGLAGNNEQFF.

The chain uses TRBV12-3 or TRBV12-4 and TRBJ1-3, with D unresolved. This CDR3 is 14 amino acids long. V was pared by 3 bases and J by 0 bases, with 6 bases between. CDR3 amino acids: CASSFAGSGNTIYF. CDR3 DNA: TGTGCCAGCAGTTTCGCAGGCTCTGGAAACACCATATATTTT.

The chain carries TRBV15 and TRBJ2-1, with D perhaps matching TRBD1 or TRBD2 (5 bases each). The CDR3 has 15 residues. V lost 0 bases and J lost 5, with 11 bases in between. Germline V gene lookup returns CDR1 LNHNV and CDR2 YYDKDF (reference sequence). Here the CDR3 DNA reads TGTGCCACCAGCAGAGAGGGACGGGAAGACAATGAGCAGTTCTTC. It encodes CATSREGREDNEQFF.